This T cell receptor (beta chain) appears in the sequencing data of a study of cytomegalovirus exposure and HLA in healthy donors. This clone was seen more than once but under ten times. Germline V gene lookup returns CDR1 KGHSH and CDR2 LQKENI. Between the trimmed V and J ends, which lost 3 bases and 3 bases, there was a span of 5 bases. CDR3 length: 12 amino acids. Vbeta (60) and Jbeta (13) primers were used in the PCR. Sequencing used immunoSEQ multiplex PCR; TCRdb keeps in-frame clones, though not all of them. The sample lists some 130,000 clones; just under 80% were seen once. Sequencing was performed on PBMCs. The clonotype originates from a woman younger than 30 in good health and CMV-seronegative. The chain is built from TRBV18 and TRBJ1-1, with a weak D call TRBD1 (5 bases). DNA of the CDR3: TGTGCCAGCTCACCGACAGACACTGAAGCTTTCTTT. This sequence encodes CASSPTDTEAFF.